This TCR beta chain was profiled in a study of monozygotic twins with inflammatory bowel disease. Study-level findings and limits: Diversity of TCRbeta measured by inverse Simpson was lower in IBD patients than in healthy co-twins. Perhaps reflecting limited power, concordant and discordant twins did not differ in repertoire similarity.

On this clonotype itself: The antigen is not known.

There are 12 residues in the CDR3. Germline CDR1 DFQATT, CDR2 SNEGSKA (reference sequence). Someone took an approximately 2.3 ml blood sample from each of the donors. Via template switching, UMIs carrying a 6-nucleotide sample barcode were introduced. TCRdb re-called the 5' RACE reads and gives one entry per CDR3 protein, without DNA. The sample table sets out around 380,000 distinct CDR3 sequences. The rearrangement uses TRBV20-1 and TRBJ1-1. The origin of this receptor is a human donor with ulcerative colitis or Crohn's disease, or a healthy co-twin of an affected twin (not recorded which). The material sequenced was blood. CDR3 in amino acids: CSASSMNTEAFF.